This record concerns one TCR beta chain sequence. Its specific antigen is unknown. Nothing much larger sits one base from this clone, and base qualities are not available. The data belong to a study of blood T cell dynamics during melanoma immunotherapy (TCRdb year 2020). Concerning the study at large: Patients with metastatic melanoma were treated with first-line pembrolizumab or nivolumab plus ipilimumab as standard of care in the United Kingdom. To identify early correlates of response, the study profiled peripheral T cell receptor repertoires in patients with metastatic melanoma before and after one cycle of checkpoint inhibitor therapy. The training cohort was made up of consecutive patients, while a further independent group of patients from the same centre was pooled to form an external validation set.

Every bulk PBMC sample was loaded with the same fixed amount of roughly 330 ng of DNA. Following the manufacturer instructions, the immunoSEQ TCRb Assay kit was used to amplify TCR beta CDR3 sequences from genomic DNA. The KAPA Library Quantification Kit for Illumina platforms was used to quantify the pooled libraries by qPCR. Pooled libraries were sequenced on an Illumina NextSeq 500, clustered at roughly 0.6-1.2 pM. The original methods were these. TCR data were analyzed with immunoSEQ ANALYZER and the R LymphoSeq package. A rearrangement efficiency score was calculated as productive divided by the sum of productive and non-productive CDR3 sequences. Clonality was assessed using the Gini coefficient and diversity using the Renyi index at alpha=1, with pairwise comparisons between timepoints within each patient. Clonal relatedness used an edit distance of 3, and repertoire similarity used the Bhattacharyya coefficient, both computed in LymphoSeq. To classify response, a linear discriminant analysis based on week-3 changes in clonality and diversity was built with the R MASS and caret packages. TCRdb carries this immuneACCESS record with in-frame sequences only. Its versions omit some clonotypes, under half of them owing to an unresolved V gene in the studies checked, with the rest unexplained. Clonal size and the V and J genes are those of that table, whereas D and trimming came from the DNA. The sample table lists approximately 14,000 clones, roughly 85% of them with a count of one. The ten largest account for around 5% of the sample.

In light of the paper, this sample's time point label describes: week 3, after first cycle of checkpoint inhibitor. Blood samples were collected before treatment (T0) and at week 3 (W3), after the first cycle of checkpoint blockade. Except for a couple of patients with rapid clinical progression, response was assessed 12 weeks after the first infusion by RECIST 1.1; disease control meant complete response, partial response or stable disease. Patients were excluded for prior systemic cancer treatment, concomitant immunosuppressant therapy or synchronous other active malignancies. TCR beta was sequenced in both bulk PBMC and plasma cell-free DNA in order to track circulating cells as well as T cell turnover. Lymphoprep and SepMate tubes were used to isolate PBMC from blood, and red cell lysis was then performed. QIAamp DNA Blood Mini kits were used to extract DNA from PBMC and from sorted T cell subsets.

From the cysteine through the phenylalanine, the CDR3 covers 15 amino acids. Just the 45-base CDR3 DNA is kept, in frame starting at base 1. For CDR1 and CDR2, the germline V gene lists SGHRS and YFSETQ. Relative to germline, V is missing 2 bases and J is missing 0 bases, with 3 bases of the junction outside any gene match. The full study reports these points: Whether the T cell clones behind the repertoire changes were melanoma-specific or instead reflected general immune activation was something the study could not determine. The relatively small sample size was recognized as a factor that could limit how well the results generalize. Patients who later achieved disease control showed a bifurcated PBMC repertoire reorganization at W3, with increased clonality or increased diversity, unlike progressors.

The source is a human donor with melanoma. The source material was blood, sampled from a patient treated with checkpoint blockade. The chain joins TRBV5-1 to TRBJ2-3, with 7 bases matching TRBD1. The DNA reads as follows: TGCGCCAGCAGCTTCAAGGGGGCTAGCACAGATACGCAGTATTTT. It codes for CASSFKGASTDTQYF.